This TCR beta chain was captured by sequencing in a study of T cell clonality in common variable immunodeficiency. Study observations and caveats: Fewer TCRbeta clones were shared among CVID subjects than controls. The cause of increased CVID clonality remains unclear without subpopulation sequencing.

The length of the CDR3 is 15 residues. Trimming took off 3 bases at V and 6 bases at J, with 18 bases between the two ends. Germline assignment: CDR1 SGHRS and CDR2 YFSETQ. Generated by immunoSEQ multiplex PCR, the TCRdb table keeps only in-frame clones and is missing some. This sample carries some 40,000 clones and no singletons, and about 3.6% goes to the top ten. This clone was observed many times. Antigen unknown. The read is 3 residues too short to cover the CDR3 end, so that end is filled in from the germline J gene. Blood samples were heparinized, about 4.5 to 8.5 ml per donor. This clonotype was sampled from a person aged 18-70 years in good health. Sequencing used peripheral blood mononuclear cells. This rearrangement joins TRBV5-1 to TRBJ1-2, with D possibly TRBD1 on 6 matching bases. The chain's CDR3 is CASSSPQQGLDGYTF. Incomplete CDR3 DNA: TGCGCCAGCAGCTCTCCCCAACAGGGTTTGGATGGC.